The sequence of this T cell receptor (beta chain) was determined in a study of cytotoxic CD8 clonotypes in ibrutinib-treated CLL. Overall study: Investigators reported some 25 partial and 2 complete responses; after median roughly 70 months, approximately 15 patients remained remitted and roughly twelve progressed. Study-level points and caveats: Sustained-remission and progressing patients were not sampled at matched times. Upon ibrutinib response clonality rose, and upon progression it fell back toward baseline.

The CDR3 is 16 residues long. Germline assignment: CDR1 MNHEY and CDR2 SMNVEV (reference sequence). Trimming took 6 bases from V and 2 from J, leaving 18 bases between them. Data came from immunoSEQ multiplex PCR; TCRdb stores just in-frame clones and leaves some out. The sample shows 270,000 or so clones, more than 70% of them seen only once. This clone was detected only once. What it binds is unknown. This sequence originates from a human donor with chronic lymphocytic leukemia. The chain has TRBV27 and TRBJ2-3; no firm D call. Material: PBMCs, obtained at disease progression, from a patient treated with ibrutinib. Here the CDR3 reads CASRPRQAHFTDTQYF. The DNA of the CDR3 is TGTGCCAGCAGACCCCGGCAGGCCCACTTCACAGATACGCAGTATTTT.